Described below is a single T cell receptor (beta chain) sequence and its context. Its matching antigen is unknown. This sample stems from a study of CD8+CD57+ T cells in acquired aplastic anemia. Across the whole study: Sorted CD4+ and CD8+ cells yielded DNA averaging about 3.2 ug. Whole-study results and caveats: Some 31 CD8+ CDR3 sequences were shared between patients and controls.

Patients who underwent sequencing had shown CD8+CD57+ cell expansion by flow cytometry. Every patient presented with severe acquired aplastic anemia. The study sampled blood from patients who had received no therapy. Profiles of TCR beta VDJ and CDR3 were generated from a genomic DNA template. Each CDR3 protein is one row after TCRdb ran MiXCR on the reads. The repertoire holds fewer than 200,000 distinct CDR3 sequences, around 50% seen once, with over 10% in the top ten. In germline, CDR1 is WNHNN, CDR2 SYGVQD (reference sequence). CDR3 length: 18 residues. Trimming took off 0 bases at V and 0 bases at J, with 17 bases between the two ends.

V usage is TRBV10-1 and J usage is TRBJ1-2; unclear D gene. The TCR comes from a human donor with aplastic anemia. Sequenced input: sorted CD4+, CD8+, or CD8+CD57+ T cells (not recorded which) from PBMCs. The CDR3 DNA follows: TGCGCCAGCAGTGAGTCTGCACAGCACGAGATTGCTAACTATGGCTACACCTTC. This sequence encodes CASSESAQHEIANYGYTF.